The 24 T cell receptor beta chains presented below share a single source sample, sequenced in a study of blood T cell repertoires in COVID-19. Assay used: immunoSEQ multiplex PCR; TCRdb lists only in-frame clones, some missing. The table has over 250,000 clones, about nine tenths seen once. The sequencing sample was made of PBMCs or T cells enriched from blood (not recorded which). The source is a woman aged 55 to 70 who had recovered from COVID-19.

Comment on this clone: The same CDR3 can be traced to other DNA sequences in this sample. J is TRBJ1-1 and V is TRBV18; a possible D gene is TRBD1 (5 bases). Germline V CDR1 and CDR2: KGHSH, LQKENI. The CDR3 spans 14 residues. Deletions cut 3 bases from V and 1 base from J, with 9 bases between. The CDR3 sequence: CASSPQGQNTEAFF. CDR3 DNA: TGTGCCAGCTCACCTCAGGGCCAGAACACTGAAGCTTTCTTT.

The chain carries TRBV30 and TRBJ1-4, with D unresolved. This CDR3 spans 12 amino acids. Looked up from germline, CDR1 is GTSNPN and CDR2 is SVGIG (reference sequence). V lost 2 bases and J 6 bases, leaving 7 bases between the germline ends. The CDR3: CAWSSIHEKLFF. Written as DNA, the CDR3 is TGTGCCTGGAGTTCAATCCATGAAAAACTGTTTTTT.

This sequence joins TRBV5-4 and TRBJ2-1; 9 bases line up with TRBD2. CDR1 is SGHNT, CDR2 YYREEE, per germline (reference sequence). This CDR3 contains 18 residues. Unmatched junction bases numbered 11, after V lost 0 bases and J lost 4 bases. In DNA, the CDR3 is TGTGCCAGCAGCTTGGCCTTCTTAGGCGGGAGGGAATACAATGAGCAGTTCTTC. It encodes CASSLAFLGGREYNEQFF.

The genes are TRBV28 and TRBJ2-7; no firm D call. Trimming removed 2 bases from V and 0 bases from J, with 11 bases in between. In germline, CDR1 is MDHEN, CDR2 SYDVKM. The length of the CDR3 is 15 residues. This chain's CDR3 is CASSLKRRSSYEQYF. The DNA for the CDR3 is TGTGCCAGCAGTTTAAAGCGTCGGTCCTCCTACGAGCAGTACTTC.

The chain combines TRBV11-3 with TRBJ2-1, with D possibly TRBD1 on 5 matching bases. V lost 2 bases and J 9 bases, leaving 17 bases between the germline ends. The CDR3 loop spans 15 amino acids. Germline values: CDR1 SGHNT, CDR2 YENEEA. CDR3: CASSLRAGPRGEQFF. CDR3 sequence (DNA): TGTGCCAGCAGCTTAAGGGCAGGGCCTAGGGGTGAGCAGTTCTTC.

CDR3 bases: TGTGCCAGCGCGGACAGGGTTTCACCCCTCCACTTT. It specifies CASADRVSPLHF. The rearrangement links TRBV28 to TRBJ1-6; 8 nucleotides line up with TRBD1. With 8 bases clipped from V and 9 bases from J, the junction kept 3 bases outside the gene matches. The CDR3 sequence is 12 residues long. CDR1 is MDHEN, CDR2 SYDVKM, per germline.

CDR3 amino acids: CAWRQGAREQYF. The CDR3 DNA is TGTGCCTGGAGACAGGGGGCGCGCGAGCAGTACTTC. This chain connects TRBV30 to TRBJ2-7; 9 bases are a match to TRBD1. The junction had 3 bases not matched to a gene; V was cut back by 3 bases and J by 6 bases. Germline V lookup: CDR1 GTSNPN, CDR2 SVGIG (reference sequence). The CDR3 spans 12 residues. The whole variable domain, remainder taken from reference TRBV30 and TRBJ2-7, is SQTIHQWPATLVQPVGSPLSLECTVEGTSNPNLYWYRQAAGRGLQLLFYSVGIGQISSEVPQNLSASRPQDRQFILSSKKLLLSDSGFYLCAWRQGAREQYFGPGTRLTVT.

The chain has TRBV5-1 and TRBJ2-3, with 9 bases aligning to TRBD2. CDR1 and CDR2 from the germline V gene are SGHRS and YFSETQ. The CDR3 is 15 amino acids. The trim removed 4 bases at V and 5 bases at J, leaving 8 bases unmatched. CDR3 bases: TGCGCCAGCAGCGTCATAGCGGGAGATATAGATACGCAGTATTTT. Translated: CASSVIAGDIDTQYF. Full variable domain (outside the CDR3, taken from reference TRBV5-1 and TRBJ2-3): KAGVTQTPRYLIKTRGQQVTLSCSPISGHRSVSWYQQTPGQGLQFLFEYFSETQRNKGNFPGRFSGRQFSNSRSEMNVSTLELGDSALYLCASSVIAGDIDTQYFGPGTRLTVL.

The chain joins TRBV4-1 to TRBJ1-4; D is possibly TRBD1 (6 bases). V lost 5 bases, J lost 4 bases, and 17 bases lay in between. Germline CDR1 is MGHRA and CDR2 is YSYEKL. The CDR3 loop spans 16 amino acids. DNA for the CDR3: TGCGCCAGCAGCTATGCCCCTGGACAGCTTAATGAAAAACTGTTTTTT. As protein: CASSYAPGQLNEKLFF.

The V gene is TRBV2, the J gene TRBJ1-2; D is possibly TRBD1 (6 bases). Deletions cut 4 bases from V and 8 bases from J, with 17 bases between. The CDR3 is 14 residues long. Germline lookup yields CDR1 SNHLY and CDR2 FYNNEI. The CDR3 sequence is CASSVEGVIGGYTF. The CDR3, as DNA: TGTGCCAGCAGTGTCGAGGGGGTCATAGGAGGCTACACCTTC.

CDR3 sequence (DNA): TGTGCCAGCAGCCAAGTAGGGGGTCTTGGAGATACGCAGTATTTT. It specifies CASSQVGGLGDTQYF. This rearrangement joins TRBV14 to TRBJ2-3; D is perhaps TRBD1 (6 bases). This CDR3 is 15 amino acids long. The V end lost 1 base, the J end lost 5 bases, and 13 bases lay between the germline ends. Germline CDR1 reads SGHDN; CDR2 reads FVKESK.

This chain connects TRBV7-6 to TRBJ2-7, with D perhaps matching TRBD2 (6 bases). The germline gives CDR1 SGHVS, CDR2 FNYEAQ. This CDR3 region has 15 residues. Between the trimmed V and J ends, which lost 1 base and 6 bases, there was a span of 16 bases. The CDR3 DNA follows: TGTGCCAGCAGCTTAGGAGGAGGGGCGTATGGCGAGCAGTACTTC. Translating it yields CASSLGGGAYGEQYF. Drawing the rest from reference TRBV7-6 and TRBJ2-7, the complete variable domain is GAGVSQSPRYKVTKRGQDVALRCDPISGHVSLYWYRQALGQGPEFLTYFNYEAQQDKSGLPNDRFSAERPEGSISTLTIQRTEQRDSAMYRCASSLGGGAYGEQYFGPGTRLTVT.

This chain joins TRBV7-3 and TRBJ1-2; weak D call: TRBD1 (5 bases). With 4 bases removed from V and 0 bases from J, the gap between germline ends came to 24 bases. Per germline, CDR1 SGHTA and CDR2 FQGTGA. This CDR3 is 19 amino acids long. The CDR3 DNA follows: TGTGCCAGCAGCTCCCCTCCGGGACTGGGGCTCTCAGCTAACTATGGCTACACCTTC. Protein product: CASSSPPGLGLSANYGYTF.

The chain combines TRBV7-9 with TRBJ2-2, with 8 bases aligning to TRBD2. The CDR3 extends over 15 amino acids. J was trimmed by 2 bases and V by 8 bases; bases with no gene match: 7. Germline lookup yields CDR1 SEHNR and CDR2 FQNEAQ (reference sequence). The CDR3 bases are TGTGCCAGCCCCACCCGGGGGGGAAACACCGGGGAGCTGTTTTTT. Amino acids: CASPTRGGNTGELFF.

This sequence joins TRBV9 and TRBJ2-7; a weak D match, TRBD2 (5 bases). The ends were cut back, 4 bases at V and 1 base at J, with 9 bases in the middle. Germline V CDR1 and CDR2: SGDLS, YYNGEE. The CDR3 covers 13 residues. The CDR3 DNA reads as TGTGCCAGCAGCTTAGGGAGATCCTACGAGCAGTACTTC. Amino acids: CASSLGRSYEQYF. Full variable domain (missing parts from reference TRBV9 and TRBJ2-7): DSGVTQTPKHLITATGQRVTLRCSPRSGDLSVYWYQQSLDQGLQFLIQYYNGEERAKGNILERFSAQQFPDLHSELNLSSLELGDSALYFCASSLGRSYEQYFGPGTRLTVT.

V is TRBV5-1 and J is TRBJ2-3; the D call may be TRBD1 or TRBD2 (6 bases each). Germline V gene data show CDR1 as SGHRS and CDR2 as YFSETQ. This CDR3 has 14 amino acids. Trimming stripped 4 bases from V and 3 bases from J, with 12 bases between. The CDR3 spells CASSLGGPTDTQYF. The CDR3 bases are TGCGCCAGCAGCCTGGGGGGCCCTACAGATACGCAGTATTTT. Full variable domain (remainder filled in from reference TRBV5-1 and TRBJ2-3): KAGVTQTPRYLIKTRGQQVTLSCSPISGHRSVSWYQQTPGQGLQFLFEYFSETQRNKGNFPGRFSGRQFSNSRSEMNVSTLELGDSALYLCASSLGGPTDTQYFGPGTRLTVL.

The rearrangement links TRBV30 to TRBJ1-5; 7 bases are a match to TRBD1. Germline V lookup: CDR1 GTSNPN, CDR2 SVGIG (reference sequence). Trimming removed 5 bases from V and 1 base from J; junction bases left unmatched: 5. The CDR3 covers 14 residues. The CDR3 spells CAWRQGESNQPQHF. CDR3 DNA sequence: TGTGCCTGGCGACAGGGAGAAAGCAATCAGCCCCAGCATTTT.

The V and J genes are TRBV12-3 or TRBV12-4 and TRBJ1-4; D remains unclear. This CDR3 spans 13 amino acids. V lost 5 bases, J lost 5 bases, and 9 bases lay in between. The CDR3 DNA sequence: TGTGCCAGCAGTACCTGGGCGAATGAAAAACTGTTTTTT. Its protein is CASSTWANEKLFF.

V is TRBV29-1 and J is TRBJ2-7; tentative D call: TRBD2 (6 bases). Germline-derived CDR1 and CDR2 are SQVTM and ANQGSEA. The CDR3 is made up of 12 amino acids. Trimming stripped 4 bases from V and 3 bases from J, with 10 bases between. DNA of the CDR3: TGCAGCGTTGCCGGCGGGATCTACGAGCAGTACTTC. Amino acid sequence: CSVAGGIYEQYF.

Here the CDR3 reads CATSDFGRDYTF. In DNA form, the CDR3 reads TGTGCCACCAGTGACTTTGGACGGGACTACACCTTC. The chain employs TRBV24-1 and TRBJ1-2; D gene unclear. The CDR3 length is 12 residues. The germline gives CDR1 KGHDR, CDR2 SFDVKD. Trimming shortened V by 4 bases and J by 10 bases, and 12 bases separated the two germline ends.

The rearrangement links TRBV30 to TRBJ1-5; 10 bases fit TRBD1. The CDR3 has 13 residues. Germline V CDR1 and CDR2: GTSNPN, SVGIG (reference sequence). The J segment lost 7 bases and the V segment lost 3 bases, leaving 3 bases of the junction unmatched. This CDR3 reads CAWRGQGVQPQHF. The CDR3, as DNA: TGTGCCTGGAGAGGACAGGGGGTCCAGCCCCAGCATTTT.

The gene calls are TRBV7-2 and TRBJ2-1, with a tentative D call TRBD1 (7 bases). The CDR3 length is 15 residues. Trimming stripped 5 bases from V and 10 bases from J, with 21 bases between. Germline V gene data show CDR1 as SGHTA and CDR2 as FQGNSA. CDR3 region: CASSPALPTGREQFF. The DNA for the CDR3 is TGTGCCAGCAGCCCAGCCCTACCGACAGGGAGGGAGCAGTTCTTC. The full variable domain, in which reference TRBV7-2 and TRBJ2-1 provide the parts outside the CDR3, is GAGVSQSPSNKVTEKGKDVELRCDPISGHTALYWYRQSLGQGLEFLIYFQGNSAPDKSGLPSDRFSAERTGGSVSTLTIQRTQQEDSAVYLCASSPALPTGREQFFGPGTRLTVL.

The V and J genes are TRBV5-1 and TRBJ1-2; D remains ambiguous. V lost 6 bases and J lost 7, with 13 bases in between. This CDR3 contains 12 residues. In germline, CDR1 is SGHRS, CDR2 YFSETQ. The CDR3 here is CASNEIGSGYTF. CDR3 coding DNA: TGCGCCAGCAACGAGATAGGGAGTGGCTACACCTTC.

The chain recombines TRBV6-5 with TRBJ1-4; 7 nucleotides agree with TRBD1. Germline V gene sequence: CDR1 MNHEY, CDR2 SVGAGI. CDR3 size: 16 residues. The junction had 9 bases not matched to a gene; V was cut back by 0 bases and J by 8 bases. As DNA, the CDR3 is TGTGCCAGCAGTTACTCCCTAGACAGGGCTAGGGAAAAACTGTTTTTT. Its translation is CASSYSLDRAREKLFF.